The 27 T cell receptor beta chains presented below share a single source sample, sequenced in a study of control samples from healthy donors and cancer patients. The protocol was immunoSEQ multiplex PCR, while the TCRdb copy is restricted to in-frame clones and leaves out a portion. The sample holds 120,000 or so clones, roughly 84% seen once. The source material was blood. All receptors derive from a man in his forties in good health.

The chain carries TRBV7-3 and TRBJ2-1, with 13 bases matching TRBD2. The germline V gene encodes CDR1 SGHTA and CDR2 FQGTGA. This CDR3 region has 17 residues. Trimming removed 5 bases from V and 1 base from J; junction bases left unmatched: 5. The CDR3 loop reads CASSPRLAGGSYNEQFF. In DNA form, the CDR3 reads TGTGCCAGCAGCCCCCGACTAGCGGGGGGTTCCTACAATGAGCAGTTCTTC. The full variable domain, completed using reference TRBV7-3 and TRBJ2-1, is GAGVSQTPSNKVTEKGKYVELRCDPISGHTALYWYRQSLGQGPEFLIYFQGTGAADDSGLPNDRFFAVRPEGSVSTLKIQRTERGDSAVYLCASSPRLAGGSYNEQFFGPGTRLTVL.

The chain recombines TRBV24-1 with TRBJ2-5; 7 bases match TRBD2. The germline CDR1 and CDR2 sequences are KGHDR and SFDVKD. Losses at the gene ends were 9 bases for V and 5 bases for J; bases not matched to a gene: 8. The CDR3 is 13 residues long. The CDR3 region is CATGRGSRETQYF. CDR3 coding DNA: TGTGCCACCGGGCGGGGGAGTCGGGAGACCCAGTACTTC.

This clone was recorded once. This sequence joins TRBV15 and TRBJ1-4; 8 bases agree with TRBD1. The CDR3 spans 14 residues. The germline gives CDR1 LNHNV, CDR2 YYDKDF (reference sequence). J was trimmed by 7 bases and V by 0 bases; bases with no gene match: 1. CDR3 in amino acids: CATSRDRGPEKLFF. The CDR3, as DNA: TGTGCCACCAGCAGAGACAGGGGGCCTGAAAAACTGTTTTTT.

The rearrangement links TRBV11-2 to TRBJ2-3, with 16 bases aligning to TRBD2. The CDR3 runs 19 residues. The germline V gene encodes CDR1 SGHAT and CDR2 FQNNGV. V was pared by 5 bases and J by 4 bases, with 12 bases of the junction left unmatched. In DNA form, the CDR3 reads TGTGCCAGCAGCCCTAGGGCAACGGGACTAGCGGGGGGGCCAGATACGCAGTATTTT. It specifies CASSPRATGLAGGPDTQYF.

The chain joins TRBV3-1 (or the pseudogene TRBV3-2) to TRBJ2-3; 10 nucleotides line up with TRBD2. V lost 3 bases and J lost 1; bases outside the gene matches: 4. This CDR3 has 16 residues. The germline gives CDR1 LGHDT, CDR2 YNNKEL (reference sequence). This chain's CDR3 is CASSQYLAGGTDTQYF. The CDR3 region has the DNA TGTGCCAGCAGCCAGTATCTAGCGGGGGGCACAGATACGCAGTATTTT.

The chain uses TRBV6-4 and TRBJ1-6; 12 bases map to TRBD1. CDR1 is MRHNA and CDR2 is SNTAGT in the germline V gene. V gave up 0 bases and J gave up 9 bases; unmatched junction bases: 0. The CDR3 sequence is 15 residues long. CDR3 region: CASSDSGQGASPLHF. The CDR3 DNA reads as TGTGCCAGCAGTGACTCGGGACAGGGGGCTTCACCCCTCCACTTT.

The V gene is TRBV13, the J gene TRBJ2-7; D gene uncertain. Germline CDR1 PRHDT, CDR2 FYEKMQ (reference sequence). This CDR3 comprises 13 residues. Trimming cost V 2 bases and J 5 bases, with 10 bases left between them. CDR3 region: CASSLQRVDEQYF. The CDR3, as DNA: TGTGCCAGCAGCTTACAGAGAGTCGACGAGCAGTACTTC.

The genes are TRBV27 and TRBJ1-1; TRBD1 matches at 7 bases. Germline lookup yields CDR1 MNHEY and CDR2 SMNVEV (reference sequence). V lost 8 bases, J lost 4 bases, and 7 bases stayed unmatched. This CDR3 is 13 amino acids long. CDR3 DNA sequence: TGTGCCAGCGGTAGGGGGCCTGGCACTGAAGCTTTCTTT. Residues: CASGRGPGTEAFF.

This clone was observed a single time. V and J are TRBV5-6 and TRBJ2-7; 8 bases align to TRBD1. Germline V lookup: CDR1 SGHDT, CDR2 YYEEEE. This CDR3 comprises 15 residues. After removal of 1 base from V and 3 bases from J, the junction contained 6 bases not matched to a gene. The CDR3 DNA is TGTGCCAGCAGCTTGAGGGACAGGTTCTACTACGAGCAGTACTTC. It yields the protein CASSLRDRFYYEQYF. Looking up the rest from reference TRBV5-6 and TRBJ2-7 gives the full variable domain: DAGVTQSPTHLIKTRGQQVTLRCSPKSGHDTVSWYQQALGQGPQFIFQYYEEEERQRGNFPDRFSGHQFPNYSSELNVNALLLGDSALYLCASSLRDRFYYEQYFGPGTRLTVT.

The chain joins TRBV4-1 to TRBJ1-2; D remains ambiguous. Germline V gene data show CDR1 as MGHRA and CDR2 as YSYEKL. The CDR3 is made up of 15 amino acids. The V end lost 0 bases, the J end lost 4 bases, and 12 bases lay between the germline ends. CDR3 region: CASSQEASVSYGYTF. CDR3 bases: TGCGCCAGCAGCCAAGAGGCCTCCGTTTCCTATGGCTACACCTTC.

This chain uses TRBV7-9 with TRBJ1-2; unclear D gene. Germline-derived CDR1 and CDR2 are SEHNR and FQNEAQ (reference sequence). CDR3 length: 13 amino acids. Trimming took 3 bases from V and 7 from J, leaving 12 bases between them. The CDR3 DNA reads TGTGCCAGCAGCTTCCCCGACGGGGTTGGCTACACCTTC. Amino acids: CASSFPDGVGYTF.

The genes are TRBV12-3 or TRBV12-4 and TRBJ2-5, with a tentative D call TRBD2 (6 bases). The CDR3 sequence is 13 residues long. Trimming took off 5 bases at V and 5 bases at J, with 12 bases between the two ends. The CDR3 loop is CASSLLGRETQYF. The CDR3, as DNA: TGTGCCAGCAGTCTTTTGGGGAGGGAGACCCAGTACTTC.

V gene TRBV5-5 combines with J gene TRBJ2-7; TRBD1 agrees at 10 bases. With 4 bases clipped from V and 2 bases from J, the junction kept 3 bases outside the gene matches. The CDR3 covers 14 residues. The germline V gene encodes CDR1 SGHKS and CDR2 YYEKEE (reference sequence). CDR3 DNA: TGTGCCAGCAGCCGGGGACAGGGGCCCTACGAGCAGTACTTC. This codes for CASSRGQGPYEQYF.

V and J are TRBV6-2 or TRBV6-3 and TRBJ1-6, with TRBD1 as a possible D gene (6 bases). The CDR3 spans 14 residues. Germline V gene lookup returns CDR1 MNHEY and CDR2 SVGEGT. V gave up 8 bases and J gave up 7 bases, with 15 bases separating them. Here the CDR3 DNA reads TGTGCCAGCGGCCCCCAGGGGCGGAATTCACCCCTCCACTTT. Its translation is CASGPQGRNSPLHF.

This chain uses TRBV5-4 with TRBJ2-3; no clear D. Germline CDR1 and CDR2: SGHNT and YYREEE (reference sequence). The length of the CDR3 is 14 residues. The V end lost 7 bases, the J end lost 1 base, and 13 bases lay between the germline ends. The DNA for the CDR3 is TGTGCCAGCGGGTCTGGGTGGGGCACAGATACGCAGTATTTT. Translated: CASGSGWGTDTQYF.

This rearrangement joins TRBV9 to TRBJ1-1, with D unclear. V lost 2 bases, J lost 6 bases, and 17 bases lay in between. CDR1 and CDR2 from the germline V gene are SGDLS and YYNGEE. The CDR3 is made up of 15 amino acids. CDR3 bases: TGTGCCAGCAGCGTGCACGCGCCCGGTCGGCCTGAAGCTTTCTTT. Encoded protein: CASSVHAPGRPEAFF.

This chain joins TRBV5-4 and TRBJ2-4; D might be TRBD2 (6 bases). This CDR3 contains 13 residues. The germline CDR1 and CDR2 sequences are SGHNT and YYREEE (reference sequence). Trimming left V 2 bases short and J 9 bases short, with 12 bases between. In nucleotides, the CDR3 is TGTGCCAGCAGCTTAGGAGGGGTCGGCATTCAGTACTTC. It encodes CASSLGGVGIQYF.

J is TRBJ2-5 and V is TRBV7-8, with 10 bases identical to TRBD1. V was pared by 6 bases and J by 4 bases, with 5 bases of the junction left unmatched. Per the germline V gene, CDR1 is SGHVS and CDR2 is FQNEAQ. CDR3 length: 14 amino acids. Here the CDR3 reads CASRRDRGRETQYF. The CDR3 DNA is TGTGCCAGCAGGAGGGACAGGGGCCGAGAGACCCAGTACTTC.

The chain combines TRBV4-3 with TRBJ2-3, with TRBD2 matching 12 bases. J gave up 3 bases and V 3 bases, and 7 bases lay outside the gene matches. Germline-derived CDR1 and CDR2 are LGHNA and YSLEER. The CDR3 is made up of 17 amino acids. DNA of the CDR3: TGCGCCAGCAGCCACTTAACTAGCGGGGGGTGGACAGATACGCAGTATTTT. The encoded protein is CASSHLTSGGWTDTQYF.

This CDR3 is CASMASTTEAFF. CDR3 nucleotide sequence: TGTGCCAGCATGGCCTCGACCACTGAAGCTTTCTTT. This rearrangement joins TRBV7-9 to TRBJ1-1; no reliable D call. Germline-derived CDR1 and CDR2 are SEHNR and FQNEAQ (reference sequence). The CDR3 runs to 12 residues. V dropped 7 bases and J dropped 4 bases, with 10 bases sitting between them.

In its sample, this clone was seen a few times. CDR3 sequence reads: CASSLDRGENQPQHF. CDR3 coding DNA: TGTGCCAGCAGCCTGGACAGGGGAGAGAATCAGCCCCAGCATTTT. This chain joins TRBV11-2 and TRBJ1-5; TRBD1 matches at 9 bases. V lost 5 bases and J lost 4; bases outside the gene matches: 6. CDR3 length: 15 residues. Germline values: CDR1 SGHAT, CDR2 FQNNGV.

This chain uses TRBV3-1 (or the pseudogene TRBV3-2) with TRBJ1-2; the D gene is possibly TRBD1 (6 bases). V was cut by 4 bases and J by 6 bases, with 24 bases left in between. This CDR3 has 17 amino acids. The germline V gene encodes CDR1 LGHDT and CDR2 YNNKEL (reference sequence). The CDR3, as DNA: TGTGCCAGCAGCCTATTTGCCCGGGACAAAACGTCTCATGGCTACACCTTC. It specifies CASSLFARDKTSHGYTF.

The chain links TRBV10-1 to TRBJ2-5; 8 bases fit TRBD1. From germline, CDR1 is WNHNN and CDR2 SYGVQD (reference sequence). The CDR3 is 15 residues long. V shed 4 bases and J 4 bases; nucleotides not matched to a gene: 8. CDR3 DNA: TGCGCCAGCAGTGCGATCCAGGGGGCTAGAGAGACCCAGTACTTC. This encodes CASSAIQGARETQYF.

This CDR3 reads CASSLAVAGLETQYF. The DNA of the CDR3 is TGTGCCAGCAGCTTAGCGGTAGCTGGGCTGGAGACCCAGTACTTC. The J gene is TRBJ2-5, the V gene TRBV7-2; D call uncertain. The V gene lost 0 bases and the J gene lost 5 bases, with 13 bases spanning the gap. Germline V gene lookup returns CDR1 SGHTA and CDR2 FQGNSA. The CDR3 has 15 residues.

The V and J genes are TRBV12-3 or TRBV12-4 and TRBJ1-2; no clear D. CDR3 length: 10 amino acids. The V end lost 9 bases, the J end lost 8 bases, and 10 bases lay between the germline ends. CDR3: CASRLEGYTF. For the CDR3, the DNA is TGTGCCAGTCGGCTTGAGGGCTACACCTTC.

This clone was counted at least ten times. V and J are TRBV3-1 (or the pseudogene TRBV3-2) and TRBJ2-5; 9 nucleotides line up with TRBD2. The germline V gene has CDR1 LGHDT and CDR2 YNNKEL (reference sequence). The CDR3 is 20 residues long. J lost 5 bases, V lost 0 bases, and 19 bases had no gene match. CDR3 in amino acids: CASSQDLPSGGIKFGETQYF. In DNA form, the CDR3 reads TGTGCCAGCAGCCAAGATCTCCCGAGCGGGGGGATTAAGTTCGGGGAGACCCAGTACTTC.

The chain has TRBV29-1 and TRBJ2-2; D may be TRBD1 or TRBD2 (5 bases each). V was cut by 7 bases and J by 2 bases, with 14 bases left in between. This CDR3 contains 14 residues. Looked up from germline, CDR1 is SQVTM and CDR2 is ANQGSEA. Here the CDR3 reads CSARGTVNTGELFF. Written as DNA, the CDR3 is TGCAGCGCCCGAGGGACGGTAAACACCGGGGAGCTGTTTTTT.